The following is a TCR beta chain sequence with its context. The entry originates in a study of cytomegalovirus exposure and HLA in healthy donors. Vbeta (60) and Jbeta (13) primers were used in the PCR. The table came from immunoSEQ multiplex PCR; TCRdb's copy has only in-frame clones and leaves some out. The profile covers 160,000 or so clones, with around 80% appearing a single time and about 4.6% taken by the ten largest. The sample consisted of PBMCs. This receptor was taken from a man aged 40-49 years in good health and CMV-seronegative.

The CDR3 loop is CASSLAGQVKLFF. The CDR3 nucleotides are TGTGCCAGCAGCTTAGCGGGACAGGTAAAACTGTTTTTT. V and J are TRBV7-2 and TRBJ1-4, with TRBD1 identical over 8 bases. The V and J ends lost 0 bases and 10 bases, in that order; junction bases with no gene match: 1. There are 13 residues in the CDR3. CDR1 is SGHTA, CDR2 FQGNSA, per germline.